These 21 T cell receptor beta chains were all obtained from the same sample, sequenced in a study of identical twins. Each CDR3 protein gets one entry after TCRdb re-called the 5' RACE reads with MiXCR. The data hold 200,000 to 250,000 distinct CDR3 sequences, with approximately 12% observed a single time. These data were likewise used in another study, on yellow fever vaccine responses in identical twins.

The sequenced material came from memory (CD45RO+) T cells sorted from blood. The receptors originated from a woman between 18 and 29 years old in good health.

This chain connects TRBV3-1 to TRBJ2-7; perhaps TRBD1 as D (6 bases). V was cut by 4 bases and J by 4 bases, with 11 bases left in between. From germline, CDR1 is LGHDT and CDR2 YNNKEL (reference sequence). There are 13 residues in the CDR3. The DNA for the CDR3 is TGTGCCAGCAGCCGTGACAGGACGTACGAGCAGTACTTC. As protein: CASSRDRTYEQYF.

This clonotype appeared many times. V gene TRBV5-1 combines with J gene TRBJ2-1; D might be TRBD1 (7 bases). V lost 0 bases and J 2 bases, leaving 12 bases between the germline ends. Germline CDR1 SGHRS, CDR2 YFSETQ. The length of the CDR3 is 16 residues. The CDR3 DNA follows: TGCGCCAGCAGCTTGGCAGGGGGGCTGCCCTACAATGAGCAGTTCTTC. It encodes CASSLAGGLPYNEQFF.

The V call is TRBV6-2 or TRBV6-3, the J call TRBJ2-3, with D uncertain. Germline V gene data show CDR1 as MNHEY and CDR2 as SVGEGT. The CDR3 has 15 residues. Trimming took 4 bases from V and 0 from J, leaving 11 bases between them. The CDR3 is CASSSRPMSTDTQYF. The CDR3 DNA reads as TGTGCCAGCAGTTCCCGGCCGATGAGCACAGATACGCAGTATTTT.

The chain carries TRBV28 and TRBJ2-1; 8 nucleotides align to TRBD1. Germline CDR1 and CDR2: MDHEN and SYDVKM. This CDR3 spans 14 amino acids. Trimming removed 7 bases from V and 10 bases from J; junction bases left unmatched: 12. The CDR3 DNA is TGTGCCAGCATCAAGGACAGGGTAGCATCCGAGCAGTTCTTC. Its protein is CASIKDRVASEQFF.

This clonotype appeared a few times. The chain uses TRBV11-2 and TRBJ2-7, with TRBD2 identical over 8 bases. The CDR3 extends over 16 amino acids. V lost 5 bases to trimming and J lost 6 bases; unmatched junction nucleotides: 15. Per the germline V gene, CDR1 is SGHAT and CDR2 is FQNNGV. CDR3 in DNA: TGTGCCAGCAGCCCCCGGTCGATTAGCGGGGCCTCCGAGCAGTACTTC. This translates into CASSPRSISGASEQYF.

V is TRBV5-1 and J is TRBJ2-1; TRBD2 matches at 7 bases. The CDR3 contains 15 residues. The germline V gene encodes CDR1 SGHRS and CDR2 YFSETQ. V was pared by 5 bases and J by 3 bases, with 8 bases of the junction left unmatched. The DNA for the CDR3 is TGCGCCAGCAGGTTGCTTGGCGGGGGCTACAATGAGCAGTTCTTC. It yields the protein CASRLLGGGYNEQFF.

There are a few counts of this clonotype. The CDR3 does not end in the conserved phenylalanine or tryptophan, so this is likely a read error. The DNA is left out, because the CDR3 cannot be placed on it with certainty; the CDR3 is given as TCRdb lists it. This chain links TRBV20-1 with TRBJ1-6. From its first to its last residue, the CDR3 has 13 amino acids. Germline assignment: CDR1 DFQATT and CDR2 SNEGSKA (reference sequence). The CDR3 sequence: CSASDSDMSILLV.

The table lists this clonotype with a few counts. The CDR3, as DNA: TGTGCCAGCAGCCTCGGCCCCAACCAAGGAAAACTGTTTTTT. Protein sequence: CASSLGPNQGKLFF. This chain joins TRBV6-4 and TRBJ1-4, with D uncertain. Per the germline V gene, CDR1 is MRHNA and CDR2 is SNTAGT. The length of the CDR3 is 14 residues. V lost 6 bases, J lost 10 bases, and 18 bases lay in between.

This clonotype showed up just a few times. This sequence joins TRBV7-9 and TRBJ2-1; D is possibly TRBD2 (5 bases). The CDR3 totals 17 residues. Trimming left V 5 bases short and J 5 bases short, with 22 bases between. The germline V gene has CDR1 SEHNR and CDR2 FQNEAQ (reference sequence). The CDR3 DNA follows: TGTGCCAGCAGCCCCTGGACTCTACTAGTAATTGACAATGAGCAGTTCTTC. This codes for CASSPWTLLVIDNEQFF.

At least ten counts were recorded for this clonotype. The chain employs TRBV12-3 or TRBV12-4 and TRBJ1-2; no definite D call. The CDR3 has 13 amino acids. V shed 2 bases and J shed 8 bases, with 12 bases lying between them. CDR3 region: CASSLSSTGGYTF. Written as DNA, the CDR3 is TGTGCCAGCAGTTTATCCTCTACGGGAGGCTACACCTTC.

This clonotype was counted ten times or more. This CDR3 reads CASSFRRLATEAFF. CDR3 nucleotides: TGTGCCAGCAGTTTTCGGAGGCTCGCCACTGAAGCTTTCTTT. V usage is TRBV12-3 or TRBV12-4 and J usage is TRBJ1-1, with unresolved D. This CDR3 region has 14 residues. Trimming removed 3 bases at V and 4 bases at J, with 12 bases between.

The J gene is TRBJ2-5, the V gene TRBV5-6; 8 nucleotides match TRBD2. CDR1 SGHDT and CDR2 YYEEEE come from the germline V gene. The CDR3 spans 16 residues. V trimming: 1 base; J trimming: 3 bases; junction bases outside the gene matches: 8. CDR3 amino acids: CASSLFRGGKEETQYF. CDR3 nucleotides: TGTGCCAGCAGCTTGTTCCGCGGGGGGAAGGAAGAGACCCAGTACTTC.

This clonotype has ten or more counts. The rearrangement joins TRBV10-3 to TRBJ2-6; D remains unclear. The CDR3 is made up of 16 amino acids. Trimming left V 3 bases short and J 0 bases short, with 9 bases between. Germline V lookup: CDR1 ENHRY, CDR2 SYGVKD. CDR3 sequence reads: CAISDPNSSGANVLTF. CDR3 DNA sequence: TGTGCCATCAGTGACCCCAATAGCTCTGGGGCCAACGTCCTGACTTTC.

This CDR3 reads CASTGPGTGLHEQYF. CDR3 nucleotide sequence: TGTGCCAGCACGGGTCCGGGGACAGGGCTCCACGAGCAGTACTTC. The chain uses TRBV2 and TRBJ2-7, with 9 nucleotides matching TRBD1. The germline V gene encodes CDR1 SNHLY and CDR2 FYNNEI. CDR3 length: 15 amino acids. Trimming at V came to 7 bases and at J to 5 bases, leaving 12 bases not matched to a gene.

The chain employs TRBV7-8 and TRBJ2-4; TRBD2 matches at 7 bases. The V segment lost 5 bases and the J segment 0 bases; nucleotides outside the gene matches: 4. CDR3 length equals 15 residues. Germline values: CDR1 SGHVS, CDR2 FQNEAQ. The CDR3 spells CASSPGGLAKNIQYF. Written as DNA, the CDR3 is TGTGCCAGCAGCCCGGGGGGACTAGCCAAAAACATTCAGTACTTC.

This clonotype was observed a few times. The chain combines TRBV2 with TRBJ1-1; unclear D gene. This CDR3 region has 15 residues. V was clipped by 7 bases and J by 4 bases, with 19 bases between them. Germline loops: CDR1 SNHLY, CDR2 FYNNEI. The CDR3 protein is CASKSAGRGSTEAFF. DNA for the CDR3: TGTGCCAGCAAAAGCGCTGGTCGGGGTAGCACTGAAGCTTTCTTT. The variable domain in full, completed from reference TRBV2 and TRBJ1-1, reads EPEVTQTPSHQVTQMGQEVILRCVPISNHLYFYWYRQILGQKVEFLVSFYNNEISEKSEIFDDQFSVERPDGSNFTLKIRSTKLEDSAMYFCASKSAGRGSTEAFFGQGTRLTVV.

The chain is built from TRBV28 and TRBJ2-5, with D perhaps TRBD1 (5 bases). Between the trimmed V and J ends, which lost 1 base and 3 bases, there was a span of 6 bases. CDR1 is MDHEN and CDR2 is SYDVKM in the germline V gene. The CDR3 sequence is 13 residues long. CDR3 in DNA: TGTGCCAGCAGTTTATCCAGGGAAGAGACCCAGTACTTC. It specifies CASSLSREETQYF.

This clonotype was observed at least ten times. The chain employs TRBV2 and TRBJ1-5; tentatively, D is TRBD1 (5 bases). Trimming left V 6 bases short and J 2 bases short, with 11 bases between. The length of the CDR3 is 14 residues. Germline V gives CDR1 SNHLY, CDR2 FYNNEI. The CDR3 spells CASRAGSGNQPQHF. The CDR3 nucleotides are TGTGCCAGCAGGGCAGGGTCGGGCAATCAGCCCCAGCATTTT.

The chain joins TRBV27 to TRBJ2-3; 9 positions match TRBD1. CDR3 size: 15 residues. From germline, CDR1 is MNHEY and CDR2 SMNVEV (reference sequence). V shed 6 bases and J 5 bases; nucleotides not matched to a gene: 9. CDR3 nucleotides: TGTGCCAGCAGGGCCGGGACAGGGTTCATAGATACGCAGTATTTT. This encodes CASRAGTGFIDTQYF.

The V and J genes are TRBV6-1 and TRBJ1-2; TRBD1 is a possible D gene (6 bases). Germline CDR1 and CDR2: MNHNS and SASEGT. V lost 6 bases and J lost 3, with 17 bases in between. The CDR3 loop spans 15 amino acids. CDR3 amino acids: CASSDLRGQHYGYTF. Written as DNA, the CDR3 is TGTGCCAGCAGCGACCTCCGAGGACAGCACTATGGCTACACCTTC.

V usage is TRBV29-1 and J usage is TRBJ2-7; D is unresolved. From germline, CDR1 is SQVTM and CDR2 ANQGSEA. The CDR3 is 12 residues long. V gave up 6 bases and J gave up 0 bases, with 9 bases separating them. CDR3 bases: TGCAGCGTCGCCGGATCCTCCTACGAGCAGTACTTC. Translating gives CSVAGSSYEQYF.